The TCR beta chain under discussion was sequenced for a study of T cell responses to AZD1222 COVID-19 vaccine. Findings and limits, study-wide: Spike-wide vaccine-associated CD4 TCRs dominated at 160-218 and 743-854.

The data were produced by immunoSEQ multiplex PCR, yet TCRdb's version contains in-frame clones alone and is incomplete. The sample contains some 120,000 clones, just over 85% of which appear only once. V was pared by 3 bases and J by 2 bases, with 4 bases of the junction left unmatched. This CDR3 has 14 residues. Germline loops: CDR1 MNHNS, CDR2 SASEGT. In regard to this clone: Its matching antigen is unknown.

The V gene is TRBV6-1, the J gene TRBJ2-7; 7 positions match TRBD1. The receptor's source is an adult in good health. The sample consisted of peripheral blood, taken on day 0 of AZD1222 vaccination. The CDR3 DNA reads TGTGCCAGCAGTGAGGCTGGGACAGCCTACGAGCAGTACTTC. Translating it yields CASSEAGTAYEQYF.